This T cell receptor (beta chain) was sequenced during a study of identical twins. One entry per CDR3 protein, called by TCRdb with MiXCR from the 5' RACE reads. This table holds hundreds of thousands of distinct CDR3 sequences, over 8.5% found once. Healthy Caucasians provided all donations. This clonotype turned up a few times. These data are also associated with another study on yellow fever vaccine responses in identical twins.

Source material: PBMCs. This TCR was recovered from a woman between 18 and 29 years old in good health.

The DNA of the CDR3 is TGTGCCAGCAGCTTAGGTATGGTCTACAATGAGCAGTTCTTC. Residues: CASSLGMVYNEQFF. The chain joins TRBV7-9 to TRBJ2-1; D remains ambiguous. Germline loops: CDR1 SEHNR, CDR2 FQNEAQ (reference sequence). CDR3 length equals 14 residues. The V end lost 1 base, the J end lost 3 bases, and 7 bases lay between the germline ends.